This T cell receptor (beta chain) was sequenced during a study of cytomegalovirus exposure and HLA in healthy donors. General study results and limits: The authors assumed roughly uniform sequencing depth across donors for presence/absence analyses. Most of the TCR beta V segments (in an earlier analysis) were productive either about 87% or about 30% of the time. HLA restriction was apparent for most CMV-associated TCR beta chains in a later analysis.

The CDR3 covers 16 residues. CDR1 and CDR2 from the germline V gene are MGHRA and YSYEKL. Trimming stripped 1 base from V and 3 bases from J, with 13 bases between. This clone was detected only a few times. The antigen remains unidentified. The PCR ran on 60 Vbeta and 13 Jbeta primers. Profiled with immunoSEQ multiplex PCR; TCRdb holds only in-frame clones, not every one. Among over 80,000 clones, about 75% were seen once, and the ten largest hold nearly 6%. The gene calls are TRBV4-1 and TRBJ2-1, with a weak D call TRBD1 (6 bases). This receptor was identified in a female donor in good health and CMV-seronegative. The specimen was PBMCs. For the CDR3, the DNA is TGCGCCAGCAGCCAAGTCCGGGACACGGACTACAATGAGCAGTTCTTC. Residues: CASSQVRDTDYNEQFF.